A single T cell receptor (beta chain) is shown here with its context. Antigen unknown. Libraries were prepared by immunoSEQ multiplex PCR; TCRdb keeps only in-frame clonotypes and omits some of them. The data show 400,000 to 500,000 clones, with roughly nine tenths seen just once and 2% to 3% held by the top ten. These data belong to a study of Ad26.COV2.S vaccination and SARS-CoV-2 variants. Points from the study as a whole: It is possible that the TCR breadth and depth analyses underestimated the total T cell responses.

Treatment reported: around 19 received Ad26.COV2.S at low or high dose, single or two shots; about 5 received placebo; per-sample allocation not given. Day 63 after the first vaccine or placebo injection was the time point for sampling. An Ad26 vector that expressed Wuhan-strain SARS-CoV-2 spike constituted the vaccine. The source material was peripheral blood, sampled in a trial of Ad26.COV2.S vaccine versus placebo. This TCR was sampled from a person aged 18-60 years who received the Ad26.COV2.S COVID-19 vaccine or a placebo.

This CDR3 is CASSLFQSPTNSPLHF. The DNA of the CDR3 is TGTGCCAGCAGTTTATTCCAGTCCCCGACCAATTCACCCCTCCACTTT. The chain combines TRBV27 with TRBJ1-6; no clear D gene. Trimming removed 1 base from V and 7 bases from J, with 14 bases in between. There are 16 residues in the CDR3. Germline loops: CDR1 MNHEY, CDR2 SMNVEV (reference sequence).